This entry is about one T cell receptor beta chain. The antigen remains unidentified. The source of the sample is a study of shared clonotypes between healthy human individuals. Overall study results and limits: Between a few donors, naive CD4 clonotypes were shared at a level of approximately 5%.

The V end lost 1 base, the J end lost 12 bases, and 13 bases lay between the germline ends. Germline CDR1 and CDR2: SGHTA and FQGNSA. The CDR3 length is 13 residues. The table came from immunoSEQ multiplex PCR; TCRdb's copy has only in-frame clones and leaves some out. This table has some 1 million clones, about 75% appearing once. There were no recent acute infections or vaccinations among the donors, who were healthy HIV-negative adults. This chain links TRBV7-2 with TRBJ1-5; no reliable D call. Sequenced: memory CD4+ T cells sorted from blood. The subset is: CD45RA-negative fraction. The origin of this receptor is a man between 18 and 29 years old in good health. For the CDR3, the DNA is TGTGCCAGCAGCTTAGATAGGATTGGTCTCCAGCATTTT. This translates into CASSLDRIGLQHF.